The next 13 T cell receptor beta chains were all read from a single sample in a study of cytomegalovirus exposure and HLA in healthy donors. Vbeta (60) and Jbeta (13) primers were used in the PCR. The repertoire was sequenced with immunoSEQ multiplex PCR; TCRdb's copy has only in-frame clones and lacks some. The data contain around 150,000 clones, roughly 87% of them seen just once; the ten biggest clones take up about 4%. Input material: PBMCs. These receptors were taken from a man in his fifties in good health and CMV-seropositive.

V usage is TRBV2 and J usage is TRBJ1-5, with a possible D match to TRBD1 (5 bases). V lost 2 bases to trimming and J lost 6 bases, with 11 bases between them. Germline CDR1 and CDR2: SNHLY and FYNNEI. CDR3 length: 14 residues. The CDR3 nucleotides are TGTGCCAGCAGTGAATCAGGGCCGGCTCAGCCCCAGCATTTT. Its translation is CASSESGPAQPQHF.

Note on this clone: Other DNA sequences in this sample translate to the same CDR3. The chain carries TRBV6-6 and TRBJ2-7, with 8 bases matching TRBD1. The length of the CDR3 is 14 residues. Unmatched junction bases numbered 4, after V lost 3 bases and J lost 3 bases. CDR1 is MNHNY and CDR2 is SVGAGI in the germline V gene (reference sequence). The CDR3 nucleotides read TGTGCCAGCAGTTATCTTGGACAGGGCTACGAGCAGTACTTC. Residues: CASSYLGQGYEQYF.

The chain uses TRBV5-1 and TRBJ2-1; 10 nucleotides match TRBD2. Looked up from germline, CDR1 is SGHRS and CDR2 is YFSETQ. J lost 10 bases, V lost 4 bases, and 14 bases had no gene match. The CDR3 is 16 amino acids. The CDR3 DNA sequence: TGCGCCAGCAGCCGCCCCAATCTAGCGGGAGTTGACGAGCAGTTCTTC. Protein sequence: CASSRPNLAGVDEQFF.

CDR3 amino acids: CASSVAGGGGADTQYF. The CDR3 DNA is TGTGCCAGCAGTGTCGCGGGGGGCGGGGGGGCAGATACGCAGTATTTT. This chain uses TRBV6-1 with TRBJ2-3; 9 nucleotides match TRBD2. Trimming took 4 bases from V and 4 from J; bases not matched to a gene: 9. The CDR3 has 16 residues. Per the germline V gene, CDR1 is MNHNS and CDR2 is SASEGT.

This chain uses TRBV28 with TRBJ1-1; D is undetermined. The CDR3 loop spans 11 amino acids. Germline assignment: CDR1 MDHEN and CDR2 SYDVKM. The V end was cut by 7 bases, the J end by 3 bases, with 6 bases between. CDR3 amino acids: CASTVDTEAFF. The CDR3 region has the DNA TGTGCCAGCACCGTAGACACTGAAGCTTTCTTT.

The rearrangement uses TRBV30 and TRBJ2-1; 8 bases are shared with TRBD2. This CDR3 has 13 residues. Germline CDR1 reads GTSNPN; CDR2 reads SVGIG (reference sequence). The V segment lost 1 base and the J segment 4 bases; nucleotides outside the gene matches: 0. CDR3 DNA: TGTGCCTGGAGTGAGCGGGAGTACAATGAGCAGTTCTTC. This encodes CAWSEREYNEQFF.

The genes are TRBV4-1 and TRBJ2-1; possible D gene TRBD2, 5 bases. V shed 1 base and J shed 6 bases, with 16 bases lying between them. CDR1 and CDR2 from the germline V gene are MGHRA and YSYEKL. The CDR3 runs 16 residues. The CDR3 DNA follows: TGCGCCAGCAGCCAAGGCGAGGTAGGACGGGGCAATGAGCAGTTCTTC. Translated: CASSQGEVGRGNEQFF.

This clone was seen a few times. The chain joins TRBV6-6 to TRBJ1-2; 8 nucleotides match TRBD1. Per the germline V gene, CDR1 is MNHNY and CDR2 is SVGAGI (reference sequence). The CDR3 sequence is 13 residues long. The V and J ends lost 2 bases and 8 bases, in that order; junction bases with no gene match: 4. The CDR3 DNA follows: TGTGCCAGCAGTTACGCCGACAGGGGCGGCTACACCTTC. Translating it yields CASSYADRGGYTF.

The rearrangement uses TRBV27 and TRBJ2-7, with D tentatively TRBD1 (6 bases). CDR3 length equals 14 residues. The germline gives CDR1 MNHEY, CDR2 SMNVEV (reference sequence). Trimming shortened V by 5 bases and J by 2 bases, and 13 bases separated the two germline ends. The CDR3 loop reads CASSPLGQTYEQYF. The CDR3 nucleotides read TGTGCCAGCAGTCCCTTAGGACAGACCTACGAGCAGTACTTC.

This clone has a handful of counts. As DNA, the CDR3 is TGTGCCAGCAGCTTAGGCGGAGCAGGGTATGGCTACACCTTC. This codes for CASSLGGAGYGYTF. J is TRBJ1-2 and V is TRBV7-9, with D possibly TRBD1 on 5 matching bases. Trimming took off 1 base at V and 5 bases at J, with 11 bases between the two ends. The CDR3 loop spans 14 amino acids. Per the germline V gene, CDR1 is SEHNR and CDR2 is FQNEAQ (reference sequence).

The chain is built from TRBV5-1 and TRBJ2-1; 9 bases are a match to TRBD2. V dropped 4 bases and J dropped 2; count of bases not matched to a gene: 4. The CDR3 consists of 15 residues. CDR1 and CDR2 (germline): SGHRS, YFSETQ. This CDR3 reads CASSDAGGPYNEQFF. The DNA of the CDR3 is TGCGCCAGCAGCGACGCGGGGGGGCCCTACAATGAGCAGTTCTTC.

J is TRBJ2-3 and V is TRBV2; 10 nucleotides agree with TRBD1. The CDR3 consists of 17 residues. Germline CDR1 SNHLY, CDR2 FYNNEI. The V gene end was trimmed by 5 bases and the J gene end by 6 bases; junction bases not matched to a gene: 14. In nucleotides, the CDR3 is TGTGCCAGCAGTCCGTCAATCCGGGACAGGGGATACGATACGCAGTATTTT. Its protein product is CASSPSIRDRGYDTQYF.

The chain links TRBV9 to TRBJ2-7, with 7 bases matching TRBD2. Trimming cost V 1 base and J 6 bases; bases outside gene matches: 10. The CDR3 has 15 residues. Germline CDR1 SGDLS, CDR2 YYNGEE. The CDR3 region is CASSVQAGEHREQYF. For the CDR3, the DNA is TGTGCCAGCAGCGTACAGGCGGGAGAACACCGCGAGCAGTACTTC.